A selection of T cell receptor beta chains follows, all from one sample in a study of T cell responses to AZD1222 COVID-19 vaccine. Assay used: immunoSEQ multiplex PCR; TCRdb lists only in-frame clones, some missing. The sample yields about 130,000 clones, over 75% seen once. The sample in question was peripheral blood, obtained on day 0 of AZD1222 vaccination. The receptors here all came from an adult in good health. Each CDR3 is given with its conserved first and last residue. D genes are given only for firm matches. Part of the rows lack a size; the others show once, few, many or a class for expanded clones.

>.|TRBV4-3|15|once|TRBJ2-4
CASSQDKYRGDIQYF
TGCGCCAGCAGCCAAGATAAATACCGAGGAGACATTCAGTACTTC
>.|TRBV10-1|14|.|TRBJ2-3
CASSESPMTDTQYF
TGCGCCAGCAGTGAGTCTCCCATGACAGATACGCAGTATTTT
>.|TRBV18|15|.|TRBJ2-7
CASSPPEDYAYEQYF
TGTGCCAGCTCACCTCCAGAGGACTATGCCTACGAGCAGTACTTC
>.|TRBV6-6|14|.|TRBJ1-1
CASSYSGRGYEAFF
TGTGCCAGCAGTTATAGTGGCAGGGGTTATGAAGCTTTCTTT
>TRBD2|TRBV6-5|16|.|TRBJ2-7
CASSYSGTSSSYEQYF
TGTGCCAGCAGTTACTCCGGGACTAGCAGTTCCTACGAGCAGTACTTC
>.|TRBV7-9|11|.|TRBJ2-3
CASSRADTQYF
TGTGCCAGCAGCCGCGCAGATACGCAGTATTTT
>.|TRBV15|16|.|TRBJ2-7
CATSRHRQPDLYEQYF
TGTGCCACCAGCAGGCACAGACAACCGGACCTCTACGAGCAGTACTTC
>.|TRBV2|13|.|TRBJ1-5
CASSEFVNQPQHF
TGTGCCAGCAGTGAATTCGTCAATCAGCCCCAGCATTTT
>.|TRBV10-3|12|.|TRBJ1-2
CAISEPGEGYTF
TGTGCCATCAGTGAACCAGGGGAGGGCTACACCTTC
>.|TRBV11-2|14|few|TRBJ2-7
CASSHQRGRHEQYF
TGTGCCAGCAGCCACCAAAGGGGTAGGCACGAGCAGTACTTC
>TRBD1|TRBV5-5|15|.|TRBJ1-4
CASSHNRGPNEKLFF
TGTGCCAGCAGCCATAACAGGGGACCTAATGAAAAACTGTTTTTT
>.|TRBV11-2|14|.|TRBJ2-7
CASSLAPSWNEQYF
TGTGCCAGCAGCTTGGCCCCCTCCTGGAACGAGCAGTACTTC
>TRBD1|TRBV4-3|15|once|TRBJ1-2
CASSQVGTGGYGYTF
TGCGCCAGCAGCCAAGTCGGGACAGGGGGCTATGGCTACACCTTC
>.|TRBV6-1|18|.|TRBJ2-6
CASSEFMGGAGGANVLTF
TGTGCCAGCAGTGAATTTATGGGGGGCGCAGGTGGGGCCAACGTCCTGACTTTC
>.|TRBV6-5|14|.|TRBJ1-5
CASSYRGGNQPQHF
TGTGCCAGCAGTTACAGGGGGGGCAATCAGCCCCAGCATTTT
>.|TRBV7-9|14|.|TRBJ1-1
CASSLVIGGTEAFF
TGTGCCAGCAGCTTAGTGATAGGGGGCACTGAAGCTTTCTTT
>.|TRBV15|16|.|TRBJ1-5
CATSRGLAFGVRAQHF
TGTGCCACCAGCAGAGGATTAGCCTTTGGCGTCAGGGCCCAGCATTTT
>.|TRBV5-1|14|.|TRBJ2-3
CASSLIPSTDTQYF
TGCGCCAGCAGCCTCATCCCGAGCACAGATACGCAGTATTTT
>.|TRBV28|16|.|TRBJ2-5
CASSLATGTRGETQYF
TGTGCCAGCAGCCTGGCGACAGGAACAAGGGGTGAGACCCAGTACTTC
>.|TRBV5-8|14|.|TRBJ2-3
CASSPGLVTDTQYF
TGTGCCAGCAGCCCCGGACTTGTCACAGATACGCAGTATTTT
>TRBD1|TRBV2|14|.|TRBJ2-5
CASRTGAVPETQYF
TGTGCCAGCAGGACAGGGGCGGTCCCAGAGACCCAGTACTTC
>.|TRBV7-2|14|.|TRBJ1-4
CASSLDTASEKLFF
TGTGCCAGCAGCTTAGATACGGCCAGTGAAAAACTGTTTTTT
>TRBD2|TRBV7-2|14|.|TRBJ2-1
CASSPVAGDNEQFF
TGTGCCAGCAGCCCCGTAGCGGGGGACAATGAGCAGTTCTTC
>.|TRBV12-3/TRBV12-4|11|.|TRBJ2-2
CASSLYGELFF
TGTGCCAGCAGTTTATACGGGGAGCTGTTTTTT
>.|TRBV7-6|16|.|TRBJ1-1
CASSLGGPLENTEAFF
TGTGCCAGCAGCCTCGGGGGGCCGCTAGAGAACACTGAAGCTTTCTTT
>.|TRBV27|13|.|TRBJ1-1
CASSPQGNTEAFF
TGTGCCAGCAGTCCACAGGGGAACACTGAAGCTTTCTTT
>.|TRBV10-1|15|.|TRBJ1-3
CASSEGLTSGNTIYF
TGCGCCAGCAGTGAGGGTCTCACATCTGGAAACACCATATATTTT
>TRBD1|TRBV5-6|17|many|TRBJ1-1
CASTTYRGPRGNTEAFF
TGTGCCAGCACAACCTACAGGGGCCCTCGGGGGAACACTGAAGCTTTCTTT
>.|TRBV19|15|.|TRBJ1-3
CASTPGRLSGNTIYF
TGTGCCAGTACTCCAGGCCGACTCTCTGGAAACACCATATATTTT
>.|TRBV5-4|15|.|TRBJ2-6
CASSYSGPGANVLTF
TGTGCCAGCAGCTACTCAGGGCCTGGGGCCAACGTCCTGACTTTC
>.|TRBV3-1/TRBV3-2|12|.|TRBJ1-2
CASSQGENGYTF
TGTGCCAGCAGCCAAGGGGAGAACGGCTACACCTTC
>.|TRBV5-1|13|.|TRBJ2-5
CASSSVLQETQYF
TGCGCCAGCAGCTCGGTACTGCAAGAGACCCAGTACTTC
>.|TRBV28|13|once|TRBJ1-4
CASSLRGNEKLFF
TGTGCCAGCAGTTTACGGGGGAATGAAAAACTGTTTTTT
>.|TRBV5-4|16|.|TRBJ2-7
CASSLVVRPNSYEQYF
TGTGCCAGCAGCTTGGTCGTCCGACCCAACTCCTACGAGCAGTACTTC
>TRBD1|TRBV4-3|22|few|TRBJ2-7
CASSQDWGQGSMWGGEPSEQYF
TGCGCCAGCAGCCAAGACTGGGGACAGGGTTCTATGTGGGGCGGGGAGCCGAGCGAGCAGTACTTC
>.|TRBV30|14|.|TRBJ1-1
CAWSVASMNTEAFF
TGTGCCTGGAGTGTAGCCAGTATGAACACTGAAGCTTTCTTT
>.|TRBV28|15|.|TRBJ1-5
CASRRPGETNQPQHF
TGTGCCAGCAGGCGCCCGGGGGAGACAAATCAGCCCCAGCATTTT
>TRBD1|TRBV6-5|14|.|TRBJ2-7
CASSIRDRGYEQYF
TGTGCCAGCAGTATACGTGACAGGGGTTACGAGCAGTACTTC
>.|TRBV27|15|.|TRBJ2-2
CASSLSARGTGELFF
TGTGCCAGCAGTTTATCAGCACGGGGCACCGGGGAGCTGTTTTTT
>TRBD1|TRBV5-4|16|.|TRBJ2-2
CASSPRQGTNTGELFF
TGTGCCAGCAGCCCGCGACAGGGGACAAACACCGGGGAGCTGTTTTTT
>.|TRBV30|10|once|TRBJ1-1
CACQGWKAFF
TGTGCCTGTCAGGGTTGGAAAGCTTTCTTT
>.|TRBV15|13|.|TRBJ2-7
CATIKGGTEGQYF
TGTGCCACCATAAAGGGGGGGACAGAGGGGCAGTACTTC
>TRBD1|TRBV3-1/TRBV3-2|14|.|TRBJ1-4
CASSRDRDNEKLFF
TGTGCCAGCAGCCGAGACAGGGATAATGAAAAACTGTTTTTT
>.|TRBV5-6|15|.|TRBJ2-5
CASSLGPTTQETQYF
TGTGCCAGCAGCTTGGGGCCGACTACTCAAGAGACCCAGTACTTC
>TRBD1|TRBV5-1|16|.|TRBJ2-2
CASSLGGTGTDGELFF
TGCGCCAGCAGCTTGGGGGGGACAGGGACCGACGGGGAGCTGTTTTTT
>.|TRBV29-1|14|.|TRBJ2-1
CSAGMATLGNEQFF
TGCAGCGCCGGCATGGCTACTCTTGGAAATGAGCAGTTCTTC
>.|TRBV7-3|13|once|TRBJ2-1
CASSPQGYNEQFF
TGTGCCAGCAGCCCTCAGGGATACAATGAGCAGTTCTTC
>.|TRBV11-2|13|.|TRBJ2-7
CASSLRPFGGQYF
TGTGCCAGCAGCTTACGGCCGTTTGGCGGGCAGTACTTC